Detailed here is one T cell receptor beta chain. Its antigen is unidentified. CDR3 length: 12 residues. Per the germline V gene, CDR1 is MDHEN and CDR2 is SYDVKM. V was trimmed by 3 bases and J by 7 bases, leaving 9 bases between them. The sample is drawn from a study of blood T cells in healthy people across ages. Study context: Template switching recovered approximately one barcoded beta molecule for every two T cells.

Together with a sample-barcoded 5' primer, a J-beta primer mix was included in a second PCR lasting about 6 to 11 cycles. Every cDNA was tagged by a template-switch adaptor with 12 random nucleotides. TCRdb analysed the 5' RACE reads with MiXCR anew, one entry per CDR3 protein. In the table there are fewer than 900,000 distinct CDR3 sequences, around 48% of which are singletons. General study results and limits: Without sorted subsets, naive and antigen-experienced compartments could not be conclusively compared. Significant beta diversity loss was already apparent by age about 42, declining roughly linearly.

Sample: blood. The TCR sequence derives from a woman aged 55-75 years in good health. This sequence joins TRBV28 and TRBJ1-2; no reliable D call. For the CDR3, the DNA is TGTGCCAGCAGTTTCGGGGTCGGTGGCTACACCTTC. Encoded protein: CASSFGVGGYTF.